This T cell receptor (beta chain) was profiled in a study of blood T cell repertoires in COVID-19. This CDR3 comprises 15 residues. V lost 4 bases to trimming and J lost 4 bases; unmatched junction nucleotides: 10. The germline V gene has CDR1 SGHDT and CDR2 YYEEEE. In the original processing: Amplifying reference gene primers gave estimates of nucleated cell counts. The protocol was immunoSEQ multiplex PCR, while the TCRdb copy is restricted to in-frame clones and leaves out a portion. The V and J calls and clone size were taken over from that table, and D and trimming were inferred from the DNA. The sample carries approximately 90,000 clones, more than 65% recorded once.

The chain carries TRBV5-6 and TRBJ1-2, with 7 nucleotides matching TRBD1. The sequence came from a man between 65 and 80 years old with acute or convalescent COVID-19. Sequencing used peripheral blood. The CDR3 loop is CASSGKPTGPYGYTF. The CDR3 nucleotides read TGTGCCAGCAGCGGTAAACCGACAGGGCCCTATGGCTACACCTTC.